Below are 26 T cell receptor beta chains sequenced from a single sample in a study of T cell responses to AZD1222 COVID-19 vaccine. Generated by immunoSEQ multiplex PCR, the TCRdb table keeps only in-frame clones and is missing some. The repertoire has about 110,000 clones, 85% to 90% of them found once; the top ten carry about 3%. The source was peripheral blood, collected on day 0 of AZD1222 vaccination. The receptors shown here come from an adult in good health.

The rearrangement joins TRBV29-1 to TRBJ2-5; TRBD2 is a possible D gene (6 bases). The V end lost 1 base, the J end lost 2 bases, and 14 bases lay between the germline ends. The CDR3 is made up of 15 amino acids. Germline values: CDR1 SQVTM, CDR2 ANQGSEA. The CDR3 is CSVEGSLAEQETQYF. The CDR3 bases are TGCAGCGTTGAAGGATCACTAGCCGAACAAGAGACCCAGTACTTC.

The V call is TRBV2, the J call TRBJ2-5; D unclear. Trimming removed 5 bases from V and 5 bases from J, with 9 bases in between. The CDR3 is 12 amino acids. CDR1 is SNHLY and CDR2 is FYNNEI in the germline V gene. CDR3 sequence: CASSSEAETQYF. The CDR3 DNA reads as TGTGCCAGCAGTTCCGAAGCGGAGACCCAGTACTTC.

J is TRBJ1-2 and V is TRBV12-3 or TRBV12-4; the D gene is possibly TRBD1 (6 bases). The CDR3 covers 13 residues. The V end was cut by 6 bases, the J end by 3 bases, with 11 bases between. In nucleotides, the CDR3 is TGTGCCAGCAGCCCCCGGACAGACTATGGCTACACCTTC. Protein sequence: CASSPRTDYGYTF.

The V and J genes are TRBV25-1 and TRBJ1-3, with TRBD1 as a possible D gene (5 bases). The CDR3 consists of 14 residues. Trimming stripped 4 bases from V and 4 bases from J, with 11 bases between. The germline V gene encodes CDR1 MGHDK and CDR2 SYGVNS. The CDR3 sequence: CASSGIRDGNTIYF. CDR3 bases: TGTGCCAGCAGTGGAATCCGGGACGGAAACACCATATATTTT.

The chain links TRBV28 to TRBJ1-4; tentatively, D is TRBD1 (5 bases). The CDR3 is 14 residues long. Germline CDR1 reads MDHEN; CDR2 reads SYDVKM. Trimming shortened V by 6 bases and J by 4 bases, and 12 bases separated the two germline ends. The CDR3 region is CASRTGTRNEKLFF. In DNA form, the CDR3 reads TGTGCCAGCAGGACCGGGACGCGTAATGAAAAACTGTTTTTT.

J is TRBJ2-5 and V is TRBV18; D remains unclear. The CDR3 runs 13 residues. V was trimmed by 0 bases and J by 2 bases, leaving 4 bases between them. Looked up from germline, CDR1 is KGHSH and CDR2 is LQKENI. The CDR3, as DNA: TGTGCCAGCTCACCACCGGCGCAAGAGACCCAGTACTTC. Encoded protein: CASSPPAQETQYF.

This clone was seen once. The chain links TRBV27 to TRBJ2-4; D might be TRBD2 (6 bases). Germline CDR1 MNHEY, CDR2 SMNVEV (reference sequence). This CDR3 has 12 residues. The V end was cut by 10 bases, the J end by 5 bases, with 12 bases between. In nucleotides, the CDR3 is TGTGCCACCGTGGGGGGAGAAAACATTCAGTACTTC. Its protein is CATVGGENIQYF.

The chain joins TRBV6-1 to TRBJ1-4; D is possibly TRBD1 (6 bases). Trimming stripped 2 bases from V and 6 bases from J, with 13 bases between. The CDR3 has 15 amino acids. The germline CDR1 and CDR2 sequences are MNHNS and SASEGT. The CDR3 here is CASSERAGEYEKLFF. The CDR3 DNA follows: TGTGCCAGCAGTGAAAGGGCAGGGGAGTATGAAAAACTGTTTTTT.

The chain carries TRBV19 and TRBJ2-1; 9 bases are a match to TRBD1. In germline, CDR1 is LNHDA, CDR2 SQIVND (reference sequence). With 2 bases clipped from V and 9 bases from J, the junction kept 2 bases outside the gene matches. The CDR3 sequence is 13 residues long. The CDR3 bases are TGTGCCAGTAGTATAACAGGGGGCGGTGAGCAGTTCTTC. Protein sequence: CASSITGGGEQFF.

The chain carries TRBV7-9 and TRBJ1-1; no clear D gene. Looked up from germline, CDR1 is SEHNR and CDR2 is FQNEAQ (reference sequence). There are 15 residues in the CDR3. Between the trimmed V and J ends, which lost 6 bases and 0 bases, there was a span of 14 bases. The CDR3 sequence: CASRPKERLNTEAFF. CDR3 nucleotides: TGTGCCAGCAGACCGAAAGAGAGGTTGAACACTGAAGCTTTCTTT.

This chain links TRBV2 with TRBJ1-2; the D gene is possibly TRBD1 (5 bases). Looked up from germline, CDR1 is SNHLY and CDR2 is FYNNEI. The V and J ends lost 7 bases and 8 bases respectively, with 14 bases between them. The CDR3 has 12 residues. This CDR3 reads CASKSGGWGYTF. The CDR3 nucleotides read TGTGCCAGCAAGTCGGGGGGTTGGGGCTACACCTTC. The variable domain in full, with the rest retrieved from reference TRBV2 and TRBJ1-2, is EPEVTQTPSHQVTQMGQEVILRCVPISNHLYFYWYRQILGQKVEFLVSFYNNEISEKSEIFDDQFSVERPDGSNFTLKIRSTKLEDSAMYFCASKSGGWGYTFGSGTRLTVV.

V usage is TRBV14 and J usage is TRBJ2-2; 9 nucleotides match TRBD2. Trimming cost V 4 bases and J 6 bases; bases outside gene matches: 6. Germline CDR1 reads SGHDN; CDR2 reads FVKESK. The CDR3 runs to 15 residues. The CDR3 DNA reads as TGTGCCAGCAGCCCGGATGCGGGGGGGGCCGGGGAGCTGTTTTTT. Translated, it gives CASSPDAGGAGELFF.

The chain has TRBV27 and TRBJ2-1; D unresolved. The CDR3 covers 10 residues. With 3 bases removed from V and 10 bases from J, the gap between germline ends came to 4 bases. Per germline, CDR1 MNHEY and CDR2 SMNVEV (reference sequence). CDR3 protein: CASSFPEQFF. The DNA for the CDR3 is TGTGCCAGCAGTTTTCCCGAGCAGTTCTTC.

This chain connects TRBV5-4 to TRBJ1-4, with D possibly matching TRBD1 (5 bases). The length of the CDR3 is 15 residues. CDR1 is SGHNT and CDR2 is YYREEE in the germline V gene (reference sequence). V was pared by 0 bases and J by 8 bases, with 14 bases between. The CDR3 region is CASSLAGDLGEKLFF. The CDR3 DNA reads TGTGCCAGCAGCTTGGCCGGGGACTTAGGGGAAAAACTGTTTTTT.

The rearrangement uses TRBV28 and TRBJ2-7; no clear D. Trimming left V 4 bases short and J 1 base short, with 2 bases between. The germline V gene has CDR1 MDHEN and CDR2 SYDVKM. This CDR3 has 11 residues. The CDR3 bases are TGTGCCAGCAGTTCATCCTACGAGCAGTACTTC. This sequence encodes CASSSSYEQYF.

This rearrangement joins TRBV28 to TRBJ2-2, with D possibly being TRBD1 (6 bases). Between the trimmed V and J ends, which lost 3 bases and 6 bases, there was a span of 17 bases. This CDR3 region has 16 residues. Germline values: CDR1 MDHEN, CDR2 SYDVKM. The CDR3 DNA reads TGTGCCAGCAGTTTGTTCGTGAGCCCAGGGGCCGGGGAGCTGTTTTTT. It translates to CASSLFVSPGAGELFF.

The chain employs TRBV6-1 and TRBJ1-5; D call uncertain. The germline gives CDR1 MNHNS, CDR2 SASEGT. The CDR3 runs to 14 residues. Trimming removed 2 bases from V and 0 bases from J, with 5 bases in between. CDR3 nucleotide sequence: TGTGCCAGCAGTGAAAGGGATAGCAATCAGCCCCAGCATTTT. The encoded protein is CASSERDSNQPQHF.

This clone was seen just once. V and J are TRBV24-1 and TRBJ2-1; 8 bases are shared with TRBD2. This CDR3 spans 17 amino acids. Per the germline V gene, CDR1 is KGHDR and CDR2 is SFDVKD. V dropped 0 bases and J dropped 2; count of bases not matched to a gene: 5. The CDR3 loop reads CATSDLIPGLAYNEQFF. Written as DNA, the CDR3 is TGTGCCACCAGTGATTTGATCCCGGGACTAGCCTACAATGAGCAGTTCTTC.

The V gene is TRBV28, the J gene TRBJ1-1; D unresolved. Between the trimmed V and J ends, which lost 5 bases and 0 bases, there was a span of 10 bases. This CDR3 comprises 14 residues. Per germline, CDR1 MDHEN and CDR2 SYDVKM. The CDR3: CASSRWDLNTEAFF. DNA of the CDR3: TGTGCCAGCAGTAGGTGGGATTTGAACACTGAAGCTTTCTTT.

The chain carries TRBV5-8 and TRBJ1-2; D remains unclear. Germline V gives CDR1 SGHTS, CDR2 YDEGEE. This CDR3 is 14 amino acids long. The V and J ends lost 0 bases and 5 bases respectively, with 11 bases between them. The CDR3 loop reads CASSLAAGQYGYTF. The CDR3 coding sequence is TGTGCCAGCAGCTTGGCAGCGGGCCAGTATGGCTACACCTTC.

DNA for the CDR3: TGTGCCAGCAGCTTATTTGAACCACCCCTCCACTTT. Amino acid sequence: CASSLFEPPLHF. V is TRBV7-2 and J is TRBJ1-6, with no clear D. Germline V gene data show CDR1 as SGHTA and CDR2 as FQGNSA. CDR3 length: 12 residues. Trimming shortened V by 2 bases and J by 11 bases, and 7 bases separated the two germline ends.

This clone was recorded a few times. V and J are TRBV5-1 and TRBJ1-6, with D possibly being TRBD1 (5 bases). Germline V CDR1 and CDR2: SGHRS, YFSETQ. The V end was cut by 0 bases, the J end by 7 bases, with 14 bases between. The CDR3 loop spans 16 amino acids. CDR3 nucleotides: TGCGCCAGCAGCTTGGGGGGGGATGCCACAAATTCACCCCTCCACTTT. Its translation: CASSLGGDATNSPLHF. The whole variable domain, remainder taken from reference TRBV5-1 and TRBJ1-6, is KAGVTQTPRYLIKTRGQQVTLSCSPISGHRSVSWYQQTPGQGLQFLFEYFSETQRNKGNFPGRFSGRQFSNSRSEMNVSTLELGDSALYLCASSLGGDATNSPLHFGNGTRLTVT.

CDR3 sequence reads: CASSLDSWTGPEQYF. The CDR3, as DNA: TGTGCCAGCAGCTTAGACTCTTGGACAGGTCCCGAGCAGTACTTC. The chain carries TRBV7-9 and TRBJ2-7; TRBD1 agrees at 7 bases. Germline V CDR1 and CDR2: SEHNR, FQNEAQ (reference sequence). The CDR3 length is 15 residues. V shed 1 base, J shed 6 bases, and the junction held 9 bases outside the gene matches.

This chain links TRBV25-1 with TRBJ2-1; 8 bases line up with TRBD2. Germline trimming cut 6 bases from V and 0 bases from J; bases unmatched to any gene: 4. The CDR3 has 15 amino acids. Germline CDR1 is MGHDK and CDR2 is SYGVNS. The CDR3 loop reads CASRDGGVSYNEQFF. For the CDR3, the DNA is TGTGCCAGCAGGGACGGGGGGGTCTCCTACAATGAGCAGTTCTTC.

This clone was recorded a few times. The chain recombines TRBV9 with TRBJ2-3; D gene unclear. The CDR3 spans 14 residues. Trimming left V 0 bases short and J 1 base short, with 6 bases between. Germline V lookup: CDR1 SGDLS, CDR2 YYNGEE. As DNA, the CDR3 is TGTGCCAGCAGCGTAGAGCCGCGCACAGATACGCAGTATTTT. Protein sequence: CASSVEPRTDTQYF.

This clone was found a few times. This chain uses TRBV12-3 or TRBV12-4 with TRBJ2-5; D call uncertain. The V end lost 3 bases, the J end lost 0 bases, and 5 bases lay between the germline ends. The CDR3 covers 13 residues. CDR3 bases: TGTGCCAGCAGTTTGGTGTACCAAGAGACCCAGTACTTC. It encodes CASSLVYQETQYF.